Below are 14 T cell receptor beta chains sequenced from a single sample in a study of T cell repertoires in cytomegalovirus infection. These receptors lack a known antigen. From the reads, TCRdb called clonotypes with MiXCR, one entry per CDR3 protein. The sample lists around 800,000 distinct CDR3 sequences, around a third occurring once. The sample was cultured CD8+ T cells from PBMCs, taken from culture after CMV antigen stimulation. Source of these receptors: a human donor in good health (CMV status not recorded). Some clones in this sample may be carry-over from other donors' samples.

The chain joins TRBV7-6 to TRBJ1-1; no definite D call. The germline gives CDR1 SGHVS, CDR2 FNYEAQ. The CDR3 contains 14 residues. Trimming stripped 5 bases from V and 5 bases from J, with 15 bases between. For the CDR3, the DNA is TGTGCCAGCAGCGCTCCGGGTCGGAGGACTGAAGCTTTCTTT. As protein: CASSAPGRRTEAFF.

This clonotype was observed a few times. This chain joins TRBV12-3 or TRBV12-4 and TRBJ2-7; 10 positions agree with TRBD2. The CDR3 is made up of 14 amino acids. The ends lost 5 bases at V and 5 bases at J; junction bases unmatched: 6. CDR3 amino acids: CASSTGLARNEQYF. The CDR3 coding sequence is TGTGCCAGCAGTACGGGACTAGCGAGGAACGAGCAGTACTTC.

The chain has TRBV7-3 and TRBJ1-4; no definite D call. CDR1 SGHTA and CDR2 FQGTGA come from the germline V gene. Trimming took 5 bases from V and 5 from J, leaving 12 bases between them. The CDR3 has 14 amino acids. The CDR3, as DNA: TGTGCCAGCAGCGTTGGACCGGGAAATGAAAAACTGTTTTTT. Encoded protein: CASSVGPGNEKLFF.

V usage is TRBV18 and J usage is TRBJ1-1, with 8 bases lining up with TRBD1. The V segment lost 2 bases and the J segment 5 bases; nucleotides outside the gene matches: 10. This CDR3 spans 16 amino acids. Germline CDR1 KGHSH, CDR2 LQKENI. CDR3 DNA: TGTGCCAGCTCACCAACGGACAGGGTAGCGTGGACTGAAGCTTTCTTT. It specifies CASSPTDRVAWTEAFF. Using reference TRBV18 and TRBJ1-1 for the parts outside the CDR3, the full variable domain is NAGVMQNPRHLVRRRGQEARLRCSPMKGHSHVYWYRQLPEEGLKFMVYLQKENIIDESGMPKERFSAEFPKEGPSILRIQQVVRGDSAAYFCASSPTDRVAWTEAFFGQGTRLTVV.

This chain links TRBV7-9 with TRBJ2-7; D not resolved. Trimming pared 5 bases from V and 0 bases from J, leaving 17 bases between. This CDR3 spans 16 amino acids. The germline V gene has CDR1 SEHNR and CDR2 FQNEAQ (reference sequence). The CDR3 bases are TGTGCCAGCAGCACCCCCTCCAAGGGAAGCTCCTACGAGCAGTACTTC. Protein: CASSTPSKGSSYEQYF.

This clonotype was found many times. V usage is TRBV7-6 and J usage is TRBJ1-2, with 7 bases aligning to TRBD1. Germline V gives CDR1 SGHVS, CDR2 FNYEAQ. CDR3 size: 15 residues. V dropped 2 bases and J dropped 6; count of bases not matched to a gene: 9. CDR3 nucleotides: TGTGCCAGCAGCTTAAATCGACAGGGAAGGGATGGCTACACCTTC. Translating it yields CASSLNRQGRDGYTF.

There are a few counts of this clonotype. The chain joins TRBV7-6 to TRBJ1-4; no definite D call. The germline CDR1 and CDR2 sequences are SGHVS and FNYEAQ. The CDR3 runs 15 residues. V was cut by 1 base and J by 5 bases, with 11 bases left in between. The CDR3 coding sequence is TGTGCCAGCAGCTTAGATTGGTCAAGGAATGAAAAACTGTTTTTT. Translating it yields CASSLDWSRNEKLFF.

This clonotype has a count of ten or more. The CDR3 is CASSPGRETYEQYF. Here the CDR3 DNA reads TGTGCCAGCAGTCCAGGACGGGAGACCTACGAGCAGTACTTC. The rearrangement joins TRBV7-9 to TRBJ2-7, with a possible D match to TRBD2 (6 bases). The ends were cut back, 6 bases at V and 2 bases at J, with 14 bases in the middle. The CDR3 has 14 residues. Germline CDR1 reads SEHNR; CDR2 reads FQNEAQ (reference sequence).

The sample holds a few counts of this clonotype. This chain links TRBV2 with TRBJ2-7; D possibly corresponds to TRBD1 (6 bases). Trimming removed 8 bases at V and 3 bases at J, with 17 bases between. Germline CDR1 SNHLY, CDR2 FYNNEI. This CDR3 contains 14 residues. CDR3 region: CASQAGAIYYEQYV. CDR3 DNA sequence: TGTGCCAGCCAGGCAGGGGCGATTTACTACGAGCAGTACGTC.

V gene TRBV7-9 combines with J gene TRBJ2-2; no definite D call. CDR1 is SEHNR, CDR2 FQNEAQ, per germline (reference sequence). The CDR3 extends over 13 amino acids. V was shortened by 2 bases and J by 10 bases, with 11 bases between the two germline ends. CDR3 sequence reads: CASSLNVKLELFF. In nucleotides, the CDR3 is TGTGCCAGCAGCTTAAATGTGAAGCTGGAGCTGTTTTTT.

This clonotype was seen repeatedly, ten times or more. V usage is TRBV5-1 and J usage is TRBJ1-6; no reliable D call. Per germline, CDR1 SGHRS and CDR2 YFSETQ. This CDR3 contains 20 residues. Trimming cost V 0 bases and J 0 bases, with 19 bases left between them. The CDR3 loop reads CASSLDRALPLGSYNSPLHF. CDR3 bases: TGCGCCAGCAGCTTGGACCGGGCACTGCCTCTCGGCTCCTATAATTCACCCCTCCACTTT.

The rearrangement uses TRBV27 and TRBJ2-1; 8 bases map to TRBD1. Germline-derived CDR1 and CDR2 are MNHEY and SMNVEV (reference sequence). V gave up 4 bases and J gave up 5 bases; unmatched junction bases: 4. This CDR3 spans 14 amino acids. This CDR3 reads CASSSWTGNNEQFF. CDR3 DNA sequence: TGTGCCAGCAGTTCTTGGACAGGGAACAATGAGCAGTTCTTC.

The CDR3 loop is CASSAEGYNYGYTF. CDR3 coding DNA: TGTGCCAGCAGCGCCGAGGGGTACAACTATGGCTACACCTTC. The chain joins TRBV7-6 to TRBJ1-2; possible D gene TRBD1, 5 bases. Germline assignment: CDR1 SGHVS and CDR2 FNYEAQ. The CDR3 contains 14 residues. Trimming stripped 5 bases from V and 2 bases from J, with 12 bases between.

The J gene is TRBJ2-3, the V gene TRBV9; D remains unclear. This CDR3 has 14 amino acids. Trimming pared 0 bases from V and 2 bases from J, leaving 7 bases between. CDR1 and CDR2 from the germline V gene are SGDLS and YYNGEE. CDR3 nucleotides: TGTGCCAGCAGCGTAGGGACGCTCACAGATACGCAGTATTTT. It encodes CASSVGTLTDTQYF.